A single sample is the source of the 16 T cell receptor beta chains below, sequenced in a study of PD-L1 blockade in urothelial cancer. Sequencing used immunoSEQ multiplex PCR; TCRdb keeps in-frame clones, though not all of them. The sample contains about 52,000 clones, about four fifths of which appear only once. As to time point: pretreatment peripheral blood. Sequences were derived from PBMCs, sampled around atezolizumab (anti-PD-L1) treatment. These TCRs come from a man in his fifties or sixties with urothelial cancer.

CDR3 sequence: CASGPWTVTDTQYF. The CDR3 coding sequence is TGTGCTAGTGGTCCGTGGACAGTCACAGATACGCAGTATTTT. V gene TRBV12-5 combines with J gene TRBJ2-3, with D perhaps matching TRBD1 (6 bases). Germline CDR1 is LGHNT and CDR2 is FRNRAP. Trimming removed 5 bases at V and 2 bases at J, with 11 bases between. This CDR3 has 14 amino acids.

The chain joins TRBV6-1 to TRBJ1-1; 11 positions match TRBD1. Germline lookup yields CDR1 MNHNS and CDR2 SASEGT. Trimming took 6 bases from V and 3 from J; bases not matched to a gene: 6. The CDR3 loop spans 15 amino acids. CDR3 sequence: CASRDRGRGDTEAFF. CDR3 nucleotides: TGTGCCAGCAGGGACAGGGGGCGTGGGGACACTGAAGCTTTCTTT.

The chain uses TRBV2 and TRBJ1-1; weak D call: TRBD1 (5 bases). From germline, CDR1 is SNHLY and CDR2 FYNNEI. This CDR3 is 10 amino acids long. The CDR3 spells CAGAGTEAFF. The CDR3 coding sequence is TGTGCTGGGGCGGGAACTGAAGCTTTCTTT.

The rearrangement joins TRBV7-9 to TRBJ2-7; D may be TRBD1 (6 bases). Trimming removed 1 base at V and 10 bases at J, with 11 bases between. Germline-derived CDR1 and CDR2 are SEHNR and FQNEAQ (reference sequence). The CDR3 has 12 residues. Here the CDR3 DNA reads TGTGCCAGCAGCTTAGATAGGGGGAAACAGTACTTC. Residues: CASSLDRGKQYF.

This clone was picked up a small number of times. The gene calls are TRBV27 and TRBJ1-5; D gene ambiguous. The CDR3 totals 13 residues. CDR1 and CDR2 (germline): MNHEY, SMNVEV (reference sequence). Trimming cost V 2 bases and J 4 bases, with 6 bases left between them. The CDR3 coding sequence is TGTGCCAGCAGTTTACGGGAGAATCAGCCCCAGCATTTT. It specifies CASSLRENQPQHF.

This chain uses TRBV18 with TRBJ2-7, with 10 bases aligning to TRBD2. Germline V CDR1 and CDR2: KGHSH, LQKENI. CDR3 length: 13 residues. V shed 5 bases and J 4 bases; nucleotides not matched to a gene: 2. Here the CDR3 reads CASSRLAGYEQYF. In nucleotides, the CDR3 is TGTGCCAGCTCAAGACTAGCGGGTTACGAGCAGTACTTC.

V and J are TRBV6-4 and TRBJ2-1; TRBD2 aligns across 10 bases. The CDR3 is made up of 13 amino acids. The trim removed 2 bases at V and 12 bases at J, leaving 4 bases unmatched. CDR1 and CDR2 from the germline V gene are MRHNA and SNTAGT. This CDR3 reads CASSDLAGATQFF. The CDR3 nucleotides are TGTGCCAGCAGTGACCTAGCGGGGGCCACGCAGTTCTTC.

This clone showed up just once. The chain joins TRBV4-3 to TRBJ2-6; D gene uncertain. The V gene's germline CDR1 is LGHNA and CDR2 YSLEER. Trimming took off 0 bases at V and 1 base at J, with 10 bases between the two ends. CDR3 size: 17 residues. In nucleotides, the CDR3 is TGCGCCAGCAGCCAAGATACTTCGGTATCTGGGGCCAACGTCCTGACTTTC. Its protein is CASSQDTSVSGANVLTF.

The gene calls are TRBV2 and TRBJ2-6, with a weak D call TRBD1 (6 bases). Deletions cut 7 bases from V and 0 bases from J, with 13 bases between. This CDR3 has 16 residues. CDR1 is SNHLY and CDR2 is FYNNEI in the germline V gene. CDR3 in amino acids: CASTPGQFSGANVLTF. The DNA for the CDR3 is TGTGCCAGCACACCCGGACAGTTCTCTGGGGCCAACGTCCTGACTTTC. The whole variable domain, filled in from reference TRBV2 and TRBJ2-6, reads EPEVTQTPSHQVTQMGQEVILRCVPISNHLYFYWYRQILGQKVEFLVSFYNNEISEKSEIFDDQFSVERPDGSNFTLKIRSTKLEDSAMYFCASTPGQFSGANVLTFGAGSRLTVL.

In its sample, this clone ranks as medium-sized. CDR3 amino acids: CASSRSGTANYGYTF. The DNA of the CDR3 is TGTGCCAGCAGCCGATCCGGGACAGCTAACTATGGCTACACCTTC. The chain carries TRBV9 and TRBJ1-2; 7 bases are shared with TRBD1. V lost 4 bases and J lost 0; bases outside the gene matches: 6. CDR3 length equals 15 residues. From germline, CDR1 is SGDLS and CDR2 YYNGEE.

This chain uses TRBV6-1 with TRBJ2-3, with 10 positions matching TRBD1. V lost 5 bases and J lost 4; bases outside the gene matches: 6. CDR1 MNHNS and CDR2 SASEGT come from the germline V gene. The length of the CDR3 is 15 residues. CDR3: CASSSGTGVPDTQYF. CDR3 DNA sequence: TGTGCCAGCAGTTCCGGGACAGGGGTCCCAGATACGCAGTATTTT.

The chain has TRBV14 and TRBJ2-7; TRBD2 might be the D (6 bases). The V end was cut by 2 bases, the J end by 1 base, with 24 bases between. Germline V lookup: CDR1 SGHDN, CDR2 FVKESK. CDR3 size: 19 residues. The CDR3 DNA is TGTGCCAGCAGCCAATCTCCGGTATGGGCGGGGAGGTTGTCCTACGAGCAGTACTTC. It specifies CASSQSPVWAGRLSYEQYF.

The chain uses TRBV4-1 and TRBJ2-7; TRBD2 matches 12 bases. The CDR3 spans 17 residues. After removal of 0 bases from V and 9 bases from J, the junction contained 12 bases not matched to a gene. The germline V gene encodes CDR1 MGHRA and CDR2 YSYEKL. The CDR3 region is CASSQDPPGTSGFLQYF. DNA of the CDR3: TGCGCCAGCAGCCAAGACCCTCCCGGGACTAGCGGGTTTCTGCAGTACTTC.

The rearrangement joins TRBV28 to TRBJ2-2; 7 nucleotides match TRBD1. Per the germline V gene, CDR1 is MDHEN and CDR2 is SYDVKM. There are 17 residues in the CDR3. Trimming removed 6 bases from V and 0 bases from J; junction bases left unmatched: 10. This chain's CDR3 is CASRMYSDRANTGELFF. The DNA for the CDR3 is TGTGCCAGCAGAATGTATAGCGACAGGGCGAACACCGGGGAGCTGTTTTTT.

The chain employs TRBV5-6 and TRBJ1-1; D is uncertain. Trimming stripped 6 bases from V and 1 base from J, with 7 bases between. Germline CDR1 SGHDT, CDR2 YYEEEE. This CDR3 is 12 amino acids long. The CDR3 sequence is CASNFQNTEAFF. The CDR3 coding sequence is TGTGCCAGCAACTTCCAGAACACTGAAGCTTTCTTT.

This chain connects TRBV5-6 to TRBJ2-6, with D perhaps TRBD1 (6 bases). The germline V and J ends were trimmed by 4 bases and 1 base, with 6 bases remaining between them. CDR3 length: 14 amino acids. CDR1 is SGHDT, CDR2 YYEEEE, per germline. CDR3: CASSQGSGANVLTF. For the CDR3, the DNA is TGTGCCAGCAGCCAGGGGTCTGGGGCCAACGTCCTGACTTTC.